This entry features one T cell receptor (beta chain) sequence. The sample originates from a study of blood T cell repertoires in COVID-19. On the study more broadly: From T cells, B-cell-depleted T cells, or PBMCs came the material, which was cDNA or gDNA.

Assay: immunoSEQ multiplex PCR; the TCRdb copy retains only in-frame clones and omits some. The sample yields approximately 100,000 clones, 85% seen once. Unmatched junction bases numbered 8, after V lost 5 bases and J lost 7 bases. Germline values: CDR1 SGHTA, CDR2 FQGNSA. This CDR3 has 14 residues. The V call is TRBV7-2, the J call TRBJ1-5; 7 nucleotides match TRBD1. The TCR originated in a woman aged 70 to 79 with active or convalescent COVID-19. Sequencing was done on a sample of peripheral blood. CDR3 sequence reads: CASSKTGAAQPQHF. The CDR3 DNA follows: TGTGCCAGCAGCAAAACAGGGGCCGCCCAGCCCCAGCATTTT. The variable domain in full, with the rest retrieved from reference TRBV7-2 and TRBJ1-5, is GAGVSQSPSNKVTEKGKDVELRCDPISGHTALYWYRQSLGQGLEFLIYFQGNSAPDKSGLPSDRFSAERTGGSVSTLTIQRTQQEDSAVYLCASSKTGAAQPQHFGDGTRLSIL.